This T cell receptor (beta chain) originates from a study of Ad26.COV2.S vaccination and SARS-CoV-2 variants. About the research overall: Donor allocation was to the COV1001 Ad26.COV2.S trial arm. Ad26.COV2.S was injected intramuscularly once or twice, 56 days apart. Study-level findings and limits: Quantification of TCR breadth and depth may have yielded underestimates of total T cell responses.

TCRdb's copy holds only in-frame clones and misses some; the assay was immunoSEQ multiplex PCR. Among about 250,000 clones listed, 70% to 90% were seen once. Germline V gene data show CDR1 as SGHDN and CDR2 as FVKESK. This CDR3 region has 13 residues. V was trimmed by 2 bases and J by 8 bases, leaving 12 bases between them. The sample's treatment: some 20 received Ad26.COV2.S at low or high dose, single or two shots; a few received placebo; per-sample allocation not given. Samples came from day 63 after the first vaccine or placebo injection. Within Boston, the person who donated was an adult of 18-55 years. By its share, this clone is medium-sized. The antigen is not known.

This clonotype was sampled from a person between 18 and 65 years old who received the Ad26.COV2.S COVID-19 vaccine or a placebo. Here the sequenced sample was peripheral blood, taken in a trial of Ad26.COV2.S vaccine versus placebo. This rearrangement joins TRBV14 to TRBJ1-1; D might be TRBD1 (6 bases). CDR3 DNA: TGTGCCAGCAGCCAAAGGCCAGGGGCCGAAGCTTTCTTT. Translation gives CASSQRPGAEAFF.